The 30 T cell receptor beta chains reported below all come from one sample, sequenced in a study of naive and memory T cell subsets. The beta constant-region primer was an equimolar mix of two oligonucleotides covering TRBC1 and TRBC2. Four rounds of PCR amplified the ligated cDNA using nested alpha and beta constant-region primers plus SP2. MiXCR, run by TCRdb on the UMI-ligation and nested PCR reads, gives a single entry per CDR3 protein. The table has around 140,000 distinct CDR3 sequences, under 25% seen once; the top ten hold approximately 0.1%. Their target antigens are unknown. Study results and limitations: Possibly reflecting memory cells re-expressing CD45RA, a few larger clonotypes occurred in naive repertoires, especially CD8.

Sequencing was performed on naive CD4+ T cells from blood. These receptor sequences come from a human donor in good health.

The CDR3 sequence is CASSPRTGTGYGYTF. DNA of the CDR3: TGTGCCAGCTCACCCAGGACAGGGACTGGCTATGGCTACACCTTC. The chain links TRBV18 to TRBJ1-2; 8 bases map to TRBD1. Per germline, CDR1 KGHSH and CDR2 LQKENI. The CDR3 has 15 residues. V lost 3 bases and J lost 4; bases outside the gene matches: 7. Complete variable domain (other parts from reference TRBV18 and TRBJ1-2): NAGVMQNPRHLVRRRGQEARLRCSPMKGHSHVYWYRQLPEEGLKFMVYLQKENIIDESGMPKERFSAEFPKEGPSILRIQQVVRGDSAAYFCASSPRTGTGYGYTFGSGTRLTVV.

This clonotype turned up a few times. This rearrangement joins TRBV6-5 to TRBJ1-5, with 7 bases fitting TRBD1. Germline V gene lookup returns CDR1 MNHEY and CDR2 SVGAGI. V dropped 6 bases and J dropped 3; count of bases not matched to a gene: 5. CDR3 length: 14 amino acids. Written as DNA, the CDR3 is TGTGCCAGCAGAGCAGACAGGGACAATCAGCCCCAGCATTTT. Its translation is CASRADRDNQPQHF.

The CDR3 region is CAAFTGGSYEQYF. CDR3 DNA sequence: TGTGCCGCCTTTACTGGGGGAAGTTACGAGCAGTACTTC. The chain is built from TRBV2 and TRBJ2-7, with D perhaps assigned TRBD1 or TRBD2 (5 bases each). V was clipped by 11 bases and J by 4 bases, with 18 bases between them. CDR1 and CDR2 (germline): SNHLY, FYNNEI. CDR3 length: 13 residues.

This clonotype was recorded many times. In DNA form, the CDR3 reads TGCGCCAGCAGCCAAGAGTCTGGCACAGATACGCAGTATTTT. This encodes CASSQESGTDTQYF. The chain links TRBV4-1 to TRBJ2-3, with no clear D. Looked up from germline, CDR1 is MGHRA and CDR2 is YSYEKL. V was clipped by 0 bases and J by 1 base, with 5 bases between them. CDR3 length equals 14 residues.

This clonotype has a handful of counts. The chain combines TRBV6-4 with TRBJ2-3; no firm D call. V lost 6 bases to trimming and J lost 1 base, with 14 bases between them. Germline V CDR1 and CDR2: MRHNA, SNTAGT. The CDR3 totals 15 residues. The CDR3 bases are TGTGCCAGCAGCGCAGGAGACACTGGCACAGATACGCAGTATTTT. As protein: CASSAGDTGTDTQYF.

This sequence joins TRBV11-2 and TRBJ2-6; the D call may be TRBD1 or TRBD2 (5 bases each). The V end lost 5 bases, the J end lost 0 bases, and 23 bases lay between the germline ends. The CDR3 runs to 20 residues. The germline CDR1 and CDR2 sequences are SGHAT and FQNNGV. The CDR3 coding sequence is TGTGCCAGCAGCCCCCTTAGGGGACGGTCTACGGACTCTGGGGCCAACGTCCTGACTTTC. Translating it yields CASSPLRGRSTDSGANVLTF. Drawing the rest from reference TRBV11-2 and TRBJ2-6, the complete variable domain is EAGVAQSPRYKIIEKRQSVAFWCNPISGHATLYWYQQILGQGPKLLIQFQNNGVVDDSQLPKDRFSAERLKGVDSTLKIQPAKLEDSAVYLCASSPLRGRSTDSGANVLTFGAGSRLTVL.

This clonotype occurred a few times. V is TRBV20-1 and J is TRBJ1-5, with unresolved D. Deletions cut 6 bases from V and 6 bases from J, with 18 bases between. This CDR3 has 14 amino acids. Germline V CDR1 and CDR2: DFQATT, SNEGSKA (reference sequence). CDR3 sequence reads: CSAIVPRQVQPQHF. CDR3 coding DNA: TGCAGTGCCATCGTCCCAAGGCAGGTTCAGCCCCAGCATTTT.

A single count supports this clonotype. The V call is TRBV3-1, the J call TRBJ1-1; 9 positions agree with TRBD1. In germline, CDR1 is LGHDT, CDR2 YNNKEL (reference sequence). The V gene end was trimmed by 2 bases and the J gene end by 12 bases; junction bases not matched to a gene: 7. The CDR3 runs to 13 residues. The CDR3 reads CASSQLGTGFSFF. CDR3 coding DNA: TGTGCCAGCAGCCAATTAGGGACAGGGTTTTCTTTCTTT.

There are a few counts of this clonotype. The J gene is TRBJ2-4, the V gene TRBV12-3 or TRBV12-4; 9 positions agree with TRBD1. This CDR3 contains 15 residues. Losses at the gene ends were 3 bases for V and 8 bases for J; bases not matched to a gene: 8. CDR3 sequence: CASSFYGQGIDIQYF. Written as DNA, the CDR3 is TGTGCCAGCAGTTTCTATGGACAGGGGATCGACATTCAGTACTTC.

This chain joins TRBV6-1 and TRBJ2-1; the match to TRBD1 covers 7 bases. V was pared by 4 bases and J by 6 bases, with 3 bases of the junction left unmatched. The CDR3 has 13 amino acids. Germline V gene lookup returns CDR1 MNHNS and CDR2 SASEGT. The CDR3 nucleotides are TGTGCCAGCAGTGTTGGGACAGTCAATGAGCAGTTCTTC. Protein: CASSVGTVNEQFF.

V and J are TRBV12-3 or TRBV12-4 and TRBJ1-3; D remains ambiguous. CDR3 size: 14 residues. The V gene lost 2 bases and the J gene lost 0 bases, with 5 bases spanning the gap. CDR3 loop: CASSLLGSGNTIYF. The CDR3 DNA sequence: TGTGCCAGCAGTTTATTGGGCTCTGGAAACACCATATATTTT.

In its sample, this clonotype was seen a few times. The J gene is TRBJ1-5, the V gene TRBV29-1, with D maybe TRBD1 (5 bases). Germline assignment: CDR1 SQVTM and CDR2 ANQGSEA. The ends were cut back, 7 bases at V and 5 bases at J, with 15 bases in the middle. The CDR3 is made up of 13 amino acids. As DNA, the CDR3 is TGCAGCGCTAGAAGGGACCATGATCAGCCCCAGCATTTT. Its translation is CSARRDHDQPQHF.

This clonotype came up a few times. The rearrangement links TRBV7-8 to TRBJ2-1, with TRBD2 matching over 8 bases. The V gene end was trimmed by 5 bases and the J gene end by 0 bases; junction bases not matched to a gene: 9. Germline CDR1 and CDR2: SGHVS and FQNEAQ. The CDR3 extends over 17 amino acids. This CDR3 is CASSPQLADDSYNEQFF. DNA for the CDR3: TGTGCCAGCAGCCCCCAACTAGCGGATGACTCCTACAATGAGCAGTTCTTC.

The chain links TRBV20-1 to TRBJ1-2; D gene ambiguous. This CDR3 contains 12 residues. The germline V gene encodes CDR1 DFQATT and CDR2 SNEGSKA (reference sequence). V lost 6 bases and J 1 base, leaving 9 bases between the germline ends. The CDR3 loop is CSADRSNYGYTF. DNA of the CDR3: TGCAGTGCCGATAGGAGTAACTATGGCTACACCTTC.

The chain has TRBV9 and TRBJ2-3; D unclear. The germline gives CDR1 SGDLS, CDR2 YYNGEE. V gave up 0 bases and J gave up 6 bases, with 17 bases separating them. This CDR3 has 16 amino acids. Here the CDR3 DNA reads TGTGCCAGCAGCGTAGGTACTATGCTGGTCTGGGATACGCAGTATTTT. It codes for CASSVGTMLVWDTQYF.

The rearrangement joins TRBV20-1 to TRBJ1-5; no clear D. Germline V gene lookup returns CDR1 DFQATT and CDR2 SNEGSKA (reference sequence). Deletions cut 0 bases from V and 3 bases from J, with 12 bases between. The length of the CDR3 is 15 residues. The CDR3 is CSARDLQISNQPQHF. In DNA, the CDR3 is TGCAGTGCTAGAGATCTGCAGATATCCAATCAGCCCCAGCATTTT.

This chain links TRBV28 with TRBJ1-1; 8 bases are shared with TRBD1. Trimming took 5 bases from V and 10 from J; bases not matched to a gene: 6. This CDR3 comprises 12 residues. The germline CDR1 and CDR2 sequences are MDHEN and SYDVKM. The CDR3 loop is CASSIQQGGAFF. The CDR3, as DNA: TGTGCCAGCAGTATCCAACAGGGGGGAGCTTTCTTT.

The chain recombines TRBV7-3 with TRBJ1-1; D is ambiguous. The V gene's germline CDR1 is SGHTA and CDR2 FQGTGA. Trimming pared 5 bases from V and 3 bases from J, leaving 19 bases between. This CDR3 has 16 residues. CDR3 loop: CASSLDGPSRDTEAFF. The CDR3 region has the DNA TGTGCCAGCAGCCTCGACGGGCCCAGCCGGGACACTGAAGCTTTCTTT.

This clonotype was observed a few times. This rearrangement joins TRBV29-1 to TRBJ2-5, with D unclear. Germline CDR1 SQVTM, CDR2 ANQGSEA. Deletions cut 7 bases from V and 8 bases from J, with 20 bases between. The CDR3 has 13 amino acids. For the CDR3, the DNA is TGCAGCGGGTTTGGAACACCTCCTAGAACCCAGTACTTC. It translates to CSGFGTPPRTQYF.

Many counts were recorded for this clonotype. The V and J genes are TRBV7-2 and TRBJ2-4; the D is unclear. Germline V gene data show CDR1 as SGHTA and CDR2 as FQGNSA. Trimming removed 4 bases at V and 0 bases at J, with 7 bases between. CDR3 length: 14 amino acids. The CDR3, as DNA: TGTGCCAGCAGCTCCCCGCTAGCCAAAAACATTCAGTACTTC. Translating it yields CASSSPLAKNIQYF.

This chain joins TRBV11-2 and TRBJ2-1, with D possibly TRBD2 on 6 matching bases. The CDR3 sequence is 16 residues long. From germline, CDR1 is SGHAT and CDR2 FQNNGV. Trimming took 6 bases from V and 1 from J, leaving 16 bases between them. CDR3 coding DNA: TGTGCCAGCAGGACGATGGCGGGATCATCCTACAATGAGCAGTTCTTC. This sequence encodes CASRTMAGSSYNEQFF.

This sequence joins TRBV28 and TRBJ2-2, with D perhaps TRBD2 (6 bases). CDR1 is MDHEN and CDR2 is SYDVKM in the germline V gene. V dropped 5 bases and J dropped 3 bases, with 13 bases sitting between them. The CDR3 totals 15 residues. CDR3: CASSARLGHTGELFF. CDR3 DNA: TGTGCCAGCAGTGCACGACTAGGTCACACCGGGGAGCTGTTTTTT.

The chain employs TRBV28 and TRBJ2-5, with a weak D call TRBD1 (6 bases). V was clipped by 5 bases and J by 5 bases, with 15 bases between them. CDR1 and CDR2 (germline): MDHEN, SYDVKM. The CDR3 spans 14 residues. This CDR3 reads CASSTLRGGETQYF. DNA for the CDR3: TGTGCCAGCAGTACCCTCAGGGGCGGGGAGACCCAGTACTTC.

The chain is built from TRBV10-2 and TRBJ2-3; 9 bases map to TRBD2. The ends lost 2 bases at V and 3 bases at J; junction bases unmatched: 12. This CDR3 has 18 amino acids. Germline V lookup: CDR1 WSHSY, CDR2 SAAADI. CDR3 nucleotide sequence: TGCGCCAGCAGTGAGGCTGGCGGGAGGGCAGGGTTGACAGATACGCAGTATTTT. This codes for CASSEAGGRAGLTDTQYF.

This clonotype was seen just once. The chain couples TRBV4-3 to TRBJ2-4, with a weak D call TRBD1 (6 bases). The CDR3 is 16 residues long. V was trimmed by 0 bases and J by 0 bases, leaving 9 bases between them. From germline, CDR1 is LGHNA and CDR2 YSLEER. The DNA of the CDR3 is TGCGCCAGCAGCCAAGATGTCAGGGGAGCCAAAAACATTCAGTACTTC. It specifies CASSQDVRGAKNIQYF.

There are many counts of this clonotype. The chain couples TRBV25-1 to TRBJ1-3; the D is unclear. The germline V and J ends were trimmed by 2 bases and 2 bases, with 10 bases remaining between them. Germline V gives CDR1 MGHDK, CDR2 SYGVNS. The length of the CDR3 is 15 residues. DNA for the CDR3: TGTGCCAGCAGTGAACAAGTTTTCGCTGGAAACACCATATATTTT. Residues: CASSEQVFAGNTIYF.

CDR3 sequence reads: CASSEVGGLNTEAFF. Here the CDR3 DNA reads TGTGCCAGCAGTGAGGTGGGGGGGCTGAACACTGAAGCTTTCTTT. The rearrangement uses TRBV6-1 and TRBJ1-1; the D gene is possibly TRBD1 (6 bases). The CDR3 length is 15 residues. Germline V CDR1 and CDR2: MNHNS, SASEGT. Trimming shortened V by 3 bases and J by 0 bases, and 11 bases separated the two germline ends.

This chain joins TRBV5-1 and TRBJ2-5; 7 nucleotides match TRBD1. The junction had 9 bases not matched to a gene; V was cut back by 1 base and J by 3 bases. The CDR3 extends over 16 amino acids. Germline CDR1 reads SGHRS; CDR2 reads YFSETQ. CDR3 region: CASSLYGLQGKETQYF. For the CDR3, the DNA is TGCGCCAGCAGCTTGTATGGTCTACAGGGGAAAGAGACCCAGTACTTC.

This clonotype came up many times. This chain links TRBV27 with TRBJ1-1; 9 bases agree with TRBD1. Germline V lookup: CDR1 MNHEY, CDR2 SMNVEV (reference sequence). V lost 5 bases and J lost 8; bases outside the gene matches: 9. The CDR3 is 14 residues long. CDR3 region: CASSTPRDREEAFF. CDR3 nucleotides: TGTGCCAGCAGTACGCCCCGGGACAGGGAAGAAGCTTTCTTT.

The chain is built from TRBV28 and TRBJ2-7; perhaps TRBD1 as D (6 bases). The germline V gene encodes CDR1 MDHEN and CDR2 SYDVKM. V was shortened by 7 bases and J by 4 bases, with 17 bases between the two germline ends. This CDR3 is built from 14 residues. The CDR3 is CASKVAGADYEQYF. CDR3 in DNA: TGTGCCAGCAAGGTGGCAGGGGCTGATTACGAGCAGTACTTC.